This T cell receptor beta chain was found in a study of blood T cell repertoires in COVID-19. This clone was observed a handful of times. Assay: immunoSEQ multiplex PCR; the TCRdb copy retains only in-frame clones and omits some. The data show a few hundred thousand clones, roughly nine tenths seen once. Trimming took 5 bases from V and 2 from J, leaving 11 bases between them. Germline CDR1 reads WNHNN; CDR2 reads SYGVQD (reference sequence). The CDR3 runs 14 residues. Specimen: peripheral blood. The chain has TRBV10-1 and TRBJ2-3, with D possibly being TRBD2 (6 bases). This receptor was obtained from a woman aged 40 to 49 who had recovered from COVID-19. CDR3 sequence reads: CASSLGGNTDTQYF. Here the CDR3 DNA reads TGCGCCAGCAGTCTCGGGGGAAACACAGATACGCAGTATTTT.